What follows describes a single T cell receptor beta chain. Profiled with immunoSEQ multiplex PCR; TCRdb holds only in-frame clones, not every one. The data hold just over 300,000 clones, with roughly nine tenths observed a single time. The CDR3 is 17 residues long. V was cut by 5 bases and J by 1 base, with 19 bases left in between. Looked up from germline, CDR1 is SGHTA and CDR2 is FQGNSA. This sample is part of a study of blood T cell repertoires in COVID-19. The sample comprised peripheral blood. This sequence originates from a woman aged 30 to 39 with COVID-19, enrolled during active disease. The chain recombines TRBV7-2 with TRBJ2-3; weak D call: TRBD2 (6 bases). The CDR3 loop is CASSDPGGVPGTDTQYF. The DNA for the CDR3 is TGTGCCAGCAGCGACCCAGGAGGGGTCCCGGGCACAGATACGCAGTATTTT.